These T cell receptor beta chains were read from a single sample in a study of patients and donors after allogeneic stem cell transplantation. TCRdb redid the calling of the RT-PCR reads with MiXCR, one entry per CDR3 protein. The sample consists of about 87,000 distinct CDR3 sequences, roughly 5.2% of them appearing once. Sequenced sample: blood, either unsorted or a sorted T cell fraction (not recorded which). These receptor sequences come from a human donor who was either an allogeneic HSCT recipient or a stem cell or donor lymphocyte infusion donor (not recorded which). It is not recorded whose cells these are; they may come from a transplant donor. Both conserved end residues are trimmed from each CDR3.

CDR3,J,V
ASSRTDTRTEAF,TRBJ1-1,TRBV18
ASSFDRRQY,TRBJ2-3,TRBV28
ASSFDSTGELF,TRBJ2-2,TRBV7-3
ASSLQMNTEAF,TRBJ1-1,TRBV4-2
ASSPPGIDTQY,TRBJ2-3,TRBV7-3
ASSSLAASYEQY,TRBJ2-7,TRBV7-9
ASSGGGRQETQY,TRBJ2-5,TRBV3-1
ASKKRGGDEQF,TRBJ2-1,TRBV11-2
ASSPRQGSGQY,TRBJ2-7,TRBV27
ASRGGQGTFATNEKLF,TRBJ1-4,TRBV5-1
ASTPTGSYNEQF,TRBJ2-1,TRBV10-2
ASSEAGKAGALSYEQY,TRBJ2-7,TRBV2
ASSPPTGSSEAF,TRBJ1-1,TRBV18
ASSPRQDKDEKLF,TRBJ1-4,TRBV18
ASSPSNNEQF,TRBJ2-1,TRBV18
ATGRMNTGELF,TRBJ2-2,TRBV27
ASSLGFWEGTYEQY,TRBJ2-7,TRBV12-3/TRBV12-4
ASSLPPSGGMMSGELF,TRBJ2-2,TRBV5-1
ATSDRDSLSEGYT,TRBJ1-2,TRBV24-1
ASSPGTSGSIYEQY,TRBJ2-7,TRBV5-1
ASSPGPHNQPQH,TRBJ1-5,TRBV3-1
ASSLNLGYEQY,TRBJ2-7,TRBV7-3
ASSRAVLNQPQH,TRBJ1-5,TRBV2
ASGRGPAYEQY,TRBJ2-7,TRBV28
SARGGQGGEKLF,TRBJ1-4,TRBV20-1
ASSFREGTEAF,TRBJ1-1,TRBV13
ASTLYERATEAF,TRBJ1-1,TRBV5-4
ASSQDFPAGTDTQY,TRBJ2-3,TRBV3-1
ASSLRGSLSGANVLT,TRBJ2-6,TRBV12-3/TRBV12-4
ASSAAGDTGELF,TRBJ2-2,TRBV9
ASSFWGRETEAF,TRBJ1-1,TRBV28
ASSRRATGNTEAF,TRBJ1-1,TRBV19
ASSWDRGQGSPLH,TRBJ1-6,TRBV2
ASSPHGGRGYEQY,TRBJ2-7,TRBV7-8
ASRGQGSLNTEAF,TRBJ1-1,TRBV5-1
ASSILAGGYGYT,TRBJ1-2,TRBV19
ASSPLGGTEAF,TRBJ1-1,TRBV3-1
ASSLMGSYGYT,TRBJ1-2,TRBV5-6
ASSIERVRGQETQY,TRBJ2-5,TRBV2
ASSQGSMNTEAF,TRBJ1-1,TRBV14
ASSEAVGTGEAF,TRBJ1-1,TRBV6-1
ASSPNSQYEQY,TRBJ2-7,TRBV6-1
ASARGEGLNTQY,TRBJ2-3,TRBV27
ASSSDRGGEVGNQPQH,TRBJ1-5,TRBV28
ASSQRAIGYEQY,TRBJ2-7,TRBV3-1
ASSTGLLSTDTQY,TRBJ2-3,TRBV6-2/TRBV6-3
ASSLVGGWNSPLH,TRBJ1-6,TRBV11-2
ASSQVGEGYT,TRBJ1-2,TRBV3-1
ASSRGVGMNTEAF,TRBJ1-1,TRBV6-1
ASTPGGQRETQY,TRBJ2-5,TRBV7-8
ATSRERGGQLTTNEKLF,TRBJ1-4,TRBV15